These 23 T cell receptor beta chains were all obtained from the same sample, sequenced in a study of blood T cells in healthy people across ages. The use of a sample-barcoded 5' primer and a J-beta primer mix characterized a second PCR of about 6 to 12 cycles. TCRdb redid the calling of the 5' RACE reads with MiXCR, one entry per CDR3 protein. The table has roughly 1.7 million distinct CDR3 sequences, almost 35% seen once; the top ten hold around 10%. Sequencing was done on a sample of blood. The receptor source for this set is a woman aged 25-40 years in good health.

In nucleotides, the CDR3 is TGTGCCAGTAGTATTTCGACTAGCGGGTTTTACAATGAGCAGTTCTTC. This codes for CASSISTSGFYNEQFF. The chain joins TRBV19 to TRBJ2-1; 10 bases align to TRBD2. J gave up 4 bases and V 3 bases, and 6 bases lay outside the gene matches. This CDR3 has 16 amino acids. Per germline, CDR1 LNHDA and CDR2 SQIVND (reference sequence). Full variable domain (remainder filled in from reference TRBV19 and TRBJ2-1): DGGITQSPKYLFRKEGQNVTLSCEQNLNHDAMYWYRQDPGQGLRLIYYSQIVNDFQKGDIAEGYSVSREKKESFPLTVTSAQKNPTAFYLCASSISTSGFYNEQFFGPGTRLTVL.

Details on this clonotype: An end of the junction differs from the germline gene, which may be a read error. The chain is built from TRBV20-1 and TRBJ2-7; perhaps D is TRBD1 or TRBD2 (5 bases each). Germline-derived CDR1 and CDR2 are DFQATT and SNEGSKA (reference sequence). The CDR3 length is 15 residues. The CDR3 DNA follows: TGCAGTACTAGAGACTTCCAGGGAAATCCCTACGAGCAGTACTTC. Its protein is CSTRDFQGNPYEQYF.

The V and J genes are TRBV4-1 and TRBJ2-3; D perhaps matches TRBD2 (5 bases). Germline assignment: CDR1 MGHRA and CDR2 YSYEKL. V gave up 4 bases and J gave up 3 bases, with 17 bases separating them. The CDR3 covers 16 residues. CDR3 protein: CASSLEGPLGTDTQYF. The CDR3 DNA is TGCGCCAGCAGCCTTGAGGGCCCTCTCGGGACAGATACGCAGTATTTT.

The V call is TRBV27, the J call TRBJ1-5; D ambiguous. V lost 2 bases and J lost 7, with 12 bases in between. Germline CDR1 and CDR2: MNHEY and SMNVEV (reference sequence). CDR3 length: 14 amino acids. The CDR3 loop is CASSLTRMKQPQHF. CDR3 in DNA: TGTGCCAGCAGTTTAACCCGTATGAAGCAGCCCCAGCATTTT.

CDR3 DNA: TGTGCCGGACTACAGGGGGAGGGCTACGAGCAGTACTTC. Its translation: CAGLQGEGYEQYF. The chain is built from TRBV2 and TRBJ2-7; possible D gene TRBD1, 8 bases. V dropped 11 bases and J dropped 3 bases, with 17 bases sitting between them. CDR3 length: 13 residues. CDR1 is SNHLY and CDR2 is FYNNEI in the germline V gene.

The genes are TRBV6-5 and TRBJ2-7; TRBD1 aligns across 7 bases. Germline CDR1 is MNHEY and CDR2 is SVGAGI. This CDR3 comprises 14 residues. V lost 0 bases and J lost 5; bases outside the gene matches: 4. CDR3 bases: TGTGCCAGCAGTTACTCGACAGGGCCCGACGAGCAGTACTTC. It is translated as CASSYSTGPDEQYF.

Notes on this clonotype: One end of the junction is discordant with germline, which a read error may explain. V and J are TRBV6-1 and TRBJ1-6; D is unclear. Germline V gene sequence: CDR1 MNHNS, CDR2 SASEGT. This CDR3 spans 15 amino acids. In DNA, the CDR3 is TGTGCCAGCAGTAATTCGCGCTCCCATAATTCACCCCTCCACTTT. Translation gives CASSNSRSHNSPLHF.

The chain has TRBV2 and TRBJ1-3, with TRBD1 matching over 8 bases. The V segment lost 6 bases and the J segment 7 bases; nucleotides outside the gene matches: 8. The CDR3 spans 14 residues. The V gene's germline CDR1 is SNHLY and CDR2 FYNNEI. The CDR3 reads CASSGQTGANTIYF. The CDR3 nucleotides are TGTGCCAGCAGCGGACAGACAGGGGCCAACACCATATATTTT. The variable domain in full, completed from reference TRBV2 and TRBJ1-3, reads EPEVTQTPSHQVTQMGQEVILRCVPISNHLYFYWYRQILGQKVEFLVSFYNNEISEKSEIFDDQFSVERPDGSNFTLKIRSTKLEDSAMYFCASSGQTGANTIYFGEGSWLTVV.

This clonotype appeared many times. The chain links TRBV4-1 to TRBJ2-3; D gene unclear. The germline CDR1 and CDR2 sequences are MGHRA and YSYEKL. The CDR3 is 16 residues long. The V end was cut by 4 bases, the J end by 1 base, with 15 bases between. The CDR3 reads CASSPSPGSGTDTQYF. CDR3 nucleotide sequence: TGCGCCAGCAGCCCTTCCCCTGGTTCAGGCACAGATACGCAGTATTTT.

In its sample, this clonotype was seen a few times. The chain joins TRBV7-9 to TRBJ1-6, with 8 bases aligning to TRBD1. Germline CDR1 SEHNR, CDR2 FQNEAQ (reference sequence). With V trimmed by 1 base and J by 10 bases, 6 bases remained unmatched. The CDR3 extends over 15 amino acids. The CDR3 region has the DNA TGTGCCAGCAGCTTAGGGACAGGGAGGACCTCACCCCTCCACTTT. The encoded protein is CASSLGTGRTSPLHF.

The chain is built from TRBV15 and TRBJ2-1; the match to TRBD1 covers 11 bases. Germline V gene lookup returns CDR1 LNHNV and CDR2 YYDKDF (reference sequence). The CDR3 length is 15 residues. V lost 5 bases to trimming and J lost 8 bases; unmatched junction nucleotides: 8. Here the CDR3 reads CATSFGTGGFYEQFF. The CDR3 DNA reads TGTGCCACCAGCTTCGGGACAGGGGGTTTCTATGAGCAGTTCTTC.

CDR3 DNA: TGTGCCAGCAGTATAATAGCGGGAGGCTACAATGAGCAGTTCTTC. Its protein product is CASSIIAGGYNEQFF. The V gene is TRBV27, the J gene TRBJ2-1; TRBD2 aligns across 10 bases. The CDR3 runs 15 residues. J lost 3 bases, V lost 5 bases, and 4 bases had no gene match. Germline CDR1 MNHEY, CDR2 SMNVEV (reference sequence).

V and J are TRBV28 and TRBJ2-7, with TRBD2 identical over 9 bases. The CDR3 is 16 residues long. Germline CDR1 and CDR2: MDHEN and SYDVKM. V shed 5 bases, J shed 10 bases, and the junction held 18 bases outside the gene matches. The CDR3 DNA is TGTGCCAGCAGTGGCCCTAGCGGGAAAGTTGGAGAGGCCCAGTACTTC. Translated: CASSGPSGKVGEAQYF. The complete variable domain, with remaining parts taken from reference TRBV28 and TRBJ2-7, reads DVKVTQSSRYLVKRTGEKVFLECVQDMDHENMFWYRQDPGLGLRLIYFSYDVKMKEKGDIPEGYSVSREKKERFSLILESASTNQTSMYLCASSGPSGKVGEAQYFGPGTRLTVT.

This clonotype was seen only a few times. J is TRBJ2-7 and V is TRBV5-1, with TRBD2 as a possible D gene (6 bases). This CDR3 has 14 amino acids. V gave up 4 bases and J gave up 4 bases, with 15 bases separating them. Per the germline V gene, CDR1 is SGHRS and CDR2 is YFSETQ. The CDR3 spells CASSQQGGIYEQYF. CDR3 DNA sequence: TGCGCCAGCAGCCAGCAGGGAGGAATTTACGAGCAGTACTTC.

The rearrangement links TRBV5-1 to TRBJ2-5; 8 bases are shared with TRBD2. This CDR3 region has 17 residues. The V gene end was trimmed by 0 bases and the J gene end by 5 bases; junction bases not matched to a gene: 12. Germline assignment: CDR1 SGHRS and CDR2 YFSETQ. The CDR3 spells CASSLVPSGRARETQYF. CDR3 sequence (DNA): TGCGCCAGCAGCTTGGTCCCCTCCGGGAGGGCCCGGGAGACCCAGTACTTC.

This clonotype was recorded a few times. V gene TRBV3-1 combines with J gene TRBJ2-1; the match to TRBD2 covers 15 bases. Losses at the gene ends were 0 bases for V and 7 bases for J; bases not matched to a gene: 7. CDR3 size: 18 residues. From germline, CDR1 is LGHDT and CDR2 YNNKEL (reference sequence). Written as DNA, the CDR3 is TGTGCCAGCAGCCAAGATGGACTAGCGGGAGGGCCGAGGAATGAGCAGTTCTTC. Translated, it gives CASSQDGLAGGPRNEQFF.

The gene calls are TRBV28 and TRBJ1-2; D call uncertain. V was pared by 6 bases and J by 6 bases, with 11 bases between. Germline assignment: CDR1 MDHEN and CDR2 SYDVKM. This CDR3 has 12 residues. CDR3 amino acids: CASRTQSDGYTF. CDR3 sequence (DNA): TGTGCCAGCAGGACCCAGTCGGATGGCTACACCTTC.

The CDR3 here is CASRRTGTEYGYTF. In DNA form, the CDR3 reads TGTGCCAGCAGAAGGACAGGGACCGAATATGGCTACACCTTC. This chain uses TRBV28 with TRBJ1-2, with TRBD1 matching 8 bases. V was pared by 6 bases and J by 5 bases, with 8 bases of the junction left unmatched. CDR3 length equals 14 residues. Germline V gene data show CDR1 as MDHEN and CDR2 as SYDVKM.

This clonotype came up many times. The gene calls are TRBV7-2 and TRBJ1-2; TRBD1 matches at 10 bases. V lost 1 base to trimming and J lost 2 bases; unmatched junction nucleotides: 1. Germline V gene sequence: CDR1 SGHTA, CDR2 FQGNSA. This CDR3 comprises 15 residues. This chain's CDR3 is CASSLGQGANYGYTF. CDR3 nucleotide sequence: TGTGCCAGCAGCTTAGGACAGGGGGCCAACTATGGCTACACCTTC. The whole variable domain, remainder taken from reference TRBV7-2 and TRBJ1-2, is GAGVSQSPSNKVTEKGKDVELRCDPISGHTALYWYRQSLGQGLEFLIYFQGNSAPDKSGLPSDRFSAERTGGSVSTLTIQRTQQEDSAVYLCASSLGQGANYGYTFGSGTRLTVV.

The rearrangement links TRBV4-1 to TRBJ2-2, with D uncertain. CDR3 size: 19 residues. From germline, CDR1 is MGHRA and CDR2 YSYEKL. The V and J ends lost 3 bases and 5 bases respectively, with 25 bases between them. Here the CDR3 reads CASSQRLSRLGTRTGELFF. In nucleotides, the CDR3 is TGCGCCAGCAGCCAGAGGTTGAGTAGGCTGGGTACAAGGACCGGGGAGCTGTTTTTT.

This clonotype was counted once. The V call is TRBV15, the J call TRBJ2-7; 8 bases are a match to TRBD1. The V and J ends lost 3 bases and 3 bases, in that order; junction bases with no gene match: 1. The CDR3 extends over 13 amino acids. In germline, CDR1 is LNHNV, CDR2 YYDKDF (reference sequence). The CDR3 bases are TGTGCCACCAGCAGGGGACAGGTCTACGAGCAGTACTTC. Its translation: CATSRGQVYEQYF.

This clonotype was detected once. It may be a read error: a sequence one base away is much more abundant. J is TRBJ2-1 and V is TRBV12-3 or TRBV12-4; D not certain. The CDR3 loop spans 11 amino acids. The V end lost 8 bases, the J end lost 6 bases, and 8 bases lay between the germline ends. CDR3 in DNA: TGTGCCAGCGGAAGACGCAATGAGCAGTTCTTC. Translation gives CASGRRNEQFF.

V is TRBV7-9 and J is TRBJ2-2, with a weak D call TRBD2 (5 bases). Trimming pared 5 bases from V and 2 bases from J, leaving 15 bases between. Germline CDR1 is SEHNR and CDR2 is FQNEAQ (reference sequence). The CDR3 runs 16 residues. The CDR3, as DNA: TGTGCCAGCAGCAGGCGGGCAGGATACAACACCGGGGAGCTGTTTTTT. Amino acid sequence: CASSRRAGYNTGELFF.